This entry lists 27 T cell receptor beta chains sequenced from one sample in a study of CDR3 diversity in severe acne. TCRdb called the PCR reads again in MiXCR, with one record for every CDR3 protein. This sample has approximately 90,000 distinct CDR3 sequences, with 45% to 50% found just once. Sequenced material: blood. The receptors here all came from a male donor in good health, serving as a control.

This chain connects TRBV25-1 to TRBJ2-7; D uncertain. This CDR3 contains 16 residues. The germline V gene has CDR1 MGHDK and CDR2 SYGVNS. Trimming took 3 bases from V and 1 from J, leaving 16 bases between them. The chain's CDR3 is CASSDLTNKNSYEQYF. Here the CDR3 DNA reads TGTGCCAGCAGTGACCTAACAAACAAAAATTCCTACGAGCAGTACTTC.

As for this clonotype: A much larger clone is a single base away; this may be a read error. This chain connects TRBV12-3 or TRBV12-4 to TRBJ1-2, with D possibly being TRBD1 (5 bases). The CDR3 totals 14 residues. V was pared by 5 bases and J by 4 bases, with 14 bases between. The DNA for the CDR3 is TGTGCCAGCAGTCGGTTGGGACGGAGCTATGGCTACACCTTC. It yields the protein CASSRLGRSYGYTF.

A remark on this clonotype: No DNA is shown, since the ends of the CDR3 on it are uncertain; the CDR3 is the one TCRdb lists. The V call is TRBV7-9, the J call TRBJ1-5. The CDR3 numbers 24 amino acids, ends counted. CDR1 and CDR2 (germline): SEHNR, FQNEAQ (reference sequence). This chain's CDR3 is CASSLIAWEKPILRAVLRAGHQHF.

The chain recombines TRBV29-1 with TRBJ1-1, with a weak D call TRBD1 (5 bases). Germline V gene data show CDR1 as SQVTM and CDR2 as ANQGSEA. The CDR3 length is 13 residues. The germline V and J ends were trimmed by 1 base and 0 bases, with 6 bases remaining between them. Here the CDR3 DNA reads TGCAGCGTTGAAGGACAGTTGAACACTGAAGCTTTCTTT. This encodes CSVEGQLNTEAFF.

This clonotype was recorded at least ten times. The chain has TRBV29-1 and TRBJ1-2, with 9 bases matching TRBD1. The CDR3 runs 14 residues. Germline V gene lookup returns CDR1 SQVTM and CDR2 ANQGSEA. V shed 6 bases, J shed 1 base, and the junction held 6 bases outside the gene matches. For the CDR3, the DNA is TGCAGCGTCCGACGGACAGGGGTTAACTATGGCTACACCTTC. It codes for CSVRRTGVNYGYTF.

This clonotype is medium-sized within its sample. The chain links TRBV7-2 to TRBJ2-1; no firm D call. Trimming pared 5 bases from V and 6 bases from J, leaving 17 bases between. Germline values: CDR1 SGHTA, CDR2 FQGNSA. The CDR3 contains 15 residues. CDR3 sequence: CASSPQSSAFNEQFF. The CDR3 DNA reads TGTGCCAGCAGCCCCCAAAGCTCGGCGTTCAATGAGCAGTTCTTC. Supplemented by reference TRBV7-2 and TRBJ2-1, the full variable domain reads GAGVSQSPSNKVTEKGKDVELRCDPISGHTALYWYRQSLGQGLEFLIYFQGNSAPDKSGLPSDRFSAERTGGSVSTLTIQRTQQEDSAVYLCASSPQSSAFNEQFFGPGTRLTVL.

This clonotype was picked up many times. The V call is TRBV11-3, the J call TRBJ1-4, with 7 bases that match TRBD1. Trimming at V came to 5 bases and at J to 4 bases, leaving 7 bases not matched to a gene. The CDR3 extends over 15 amino acids. Looked up from germline, CDR1 is SGHNT and CDR2 is YENEEA. The CDR3 is CASSQGAGGNEKLFF. As DNA, the CDR3 is TGTGCCAGCAGCCAAGGTGCAGGGGGTAATGAAAAACTGTTTTTT.

The chain carries TRBV7-9 and TRBJ2-3; 8 nucleotides line up with TRBD2. CDR1 is SEHNR, CDR2 FQNEAQ, per germline (reference sequence). V was clipped by 5 bases and J by 5 bases; unmatched bases: 12. The CDR3 contains 16 residues. The CDR3 DNA sequence: TGTGCCAGCAGCCCCCGGGGGGGGAATGGAGGAGATACGCAGTATTTT. Translating it yields CASSPRGGNGGDTQYF.

This clonotype has more than one count but fewer than ten. V gene TRBV7-3 combines with J gene TRBJ1-1; D unresolved. This CDR3 spans 16 amino acids. Germline lookup yields CDR1 SGHTA and CDR2 FQGTGA. V was clipped by 2 bases and J by 1 base, with 14 bases between them. CDR3 in amino acids: CASSLAAGLENTEAFF. Here the CDR3 DNA reads TGTGCCAGCAGCTTAGCGGCAGGCCTGGAGAACACTGAAGCTTTCTTT. The full variable domain, with the rest looked up from reference TRBV7-3 and TRBJ1-1, is GAGVSQTPSNKVTEKGKYVELRCDPISGHTALYWYRQSLGQGPEFLIYFQGTGAADDSGLPNDRFFAVRPEGSVSTLKIQRTERGDSAVYLCASSLAAGLENTEAFFGQGTRLTVV.

This clonotype was seen more than once but under ten times. The chain has TRBV5-6 and TRBJ2-5; the D is unclear. The CDR3 covers 13 residues. V was cut by 4 bases and J by 4 bases, with 11 bases left in between. The germline V gene has CDR1 SGHDT and CDR2 YYEEEE. CDR3 DNA: TGTGCCAGCAGCCGTACGGTGGGAGAGACCCAGTACTTC. This encodes CASSRTVGETQYF.

This clonotype was detected ten times or more. The V gene is TRBV11-2, the J gene TRBJ1-2; 9 bases fit TRBD1. The CDR3 spans 14 residues. CDR1 is SGHAT and CDR2 is FQNNGV in the germline V gene. Losses at the gene ends were 1 base for V and 3 bases for J; bases not matched to a gene: 0. The CDR3: CASSLGQGDYGYTF. The CDR3 DNA follows: TGTGCCAGCAGCTTAGGACAGGGGGACTATGGCTACACCTTC.

This clonotype was seen only a few times. The genes are TRBV10-3 and TRBJ2-7; 7 nucleotides align to TRBD1. The germline V gene encodes CDR1 ENHRY and CDR2 SYGVKD. The CDR3 extends over 13 amino acids. The V and J ends lost 8 bases and 4 bases, in that order; junction bases with no gene match: 8. CDR3 in DNA: TGTGCCATCCGGCCGGACAGGTTATACGAGCAGTACTTC. It translates to CAIRPDRLYEQYF.

Details on this clonotype: A single base separates this from a much larger clone, so it may be a read error. This likely comes from a read error, as the CDR3 has no conserved phenylalanine or tryptophan at its end. The genes are TRBV5-8 and TRBJ1-5; D uncertain. The CDR3 spans 14 residues. Germline V gene lookup returns CDR1 SGHTS and CDR2 YDEGEE. Trimming left V 0 bases short and J 8 bases short, with 12 bases between. The chain's CDR3 is CASSLGDFEEPQHL. CDR3 sequence (DNA): TGTGCCAGCAGCTTGGGAGATTTTGAGGAGCCCCAGCATCTT.

This chain connects TRBV2 to TRBJ1-1; D not certain. The V end lost 8 bases, the J end lost 1 base, and 11 bases lay between the germline ends. The germline gives CDR1 SNHLY, CDR2 FYNNEI. CDR3 length: 13 residues. Here the CDR3 DNA reads TGTGCCAGCCCCGTGGTACAGAACACTGAAGCTTTCTTT. Amino acids: CASPVVQNTEAFF.

This clonotype has ten or more counts. V gene TRBV10-3 combines with J gene TRBJ2-6; no reliable D call. The length of the CDR3 is 16 residues. Germline CDR1 ENHRY, CDR2 SYGVKD. Trimming shortened V by 5 bases and J by 2 bases, and 13 bases separated the two germline ends. CDR3 sequence reads: CAISTDGAAGANVLTF. CDR3 coding DNA: TGTGCCATCAGTACTGACGGAGCAGCTGGGGCCAACGTCCTGACTTTC.

The V gene is TRBV29-1, the J gene TRBJ1-2; D perhaps matches TRBD1 (6 bases). Trimming left V 0 bases short and J 7 bases short, with 18 bases between. Germline CDR1 is SQVTM and CDR2 is ANQGSEA. This CDR3 is 15 amino acids long. The CDR3 reads CSVEDQTGTRGGYTF. DNA for the CDR3: TGCAGCGTTGAAGACCAAACAGGGACGCGCGGTGGCTACACCTTC.

As to this clonotype: A much larger clone lies one base from this, so it may be a read error. J is TRBJ2-5 and V is TRBV6-6, with D uncertain. Germline assignment: CDR1 MNHNY and CDR2 SVGAGI (reference sequence). The CDR3 runs to 19 residues. This chain's CDR3 is CAGSYPTSRLEMGQETQYF. The CDR3 DNA follows: TGTGCCGGCAGTTACCCAACTTCCCGACTGGAGATGGGGCAAGAGACCCAGTACTTC.

In regard to this clonotype: A much larger clone is a single base away; this may be a read error. The V call is TRBV5-6, the J call TRBJ1-4; weak D call: TRBD1 (6 bases). CDR1 is SGHDT and CDR2 is YYEEEE in the germline V gene. Trimming took 4 bases from V and 0 from J, leaving 13 bases between them. The CDR3 totals 16 residues. CDR3 in amino acids: CASSQGTDATNEKLFF. The CDR3 bases are TGTGCCAGCAGCCAGGGGACCGATGCAACTAATGAAAAACTGTTTTTT.

The genes are TRBV4-1 and TRBJ2-1; 7 bases agree with TRBD2. Germline CDR1 reads MGHRA; CDR2 reads YSYEKL. The CDR3 contains 15 residues. J was trimmed by 8 bases and V by 1 base; bases with no gene match: 8. CDR3 protein: CASSQASAGTDEQFF. DNA of the CDR3: TGCGCCAGCAGCCAAGCGTCAGCGGGAACGGATGAGCAGTTCTTC.

The J gene is TRBJ2-3, the V gene TRBV5-1, with D perhaps matching TRBD1 (5 bases). This CDR3 region has 12 residues. From germline, CDR1 is SGHRS and CDR2 YFSETQ. Between the trimmed V and J ends, which lost 4 bases and 4 bases, there was a span of 7 bases. This CDR3 reads CASSQGADTQYF. CDR3 DNA sequence: TGCGCCAGCAGCCAGGGTGCAGATACGCAGTATTTT.

This chain joins TRBV6-4 and TRBJ1-6, with 8 bases identical to TRBD1. CDR1 and CDR2 (germline): MRHNA, SNTAGT. J gave up 8 bases and V 5 bases, and 8 bases lay outside the gene matches. The length of the CDR3 is 15 residues. The CDR3 coding sequence is TGTGCCAGCAGTCCGGGACAGGAGCCTTATTCACCCCTCCACTTT. Residues: CASSPGQEPYSPLHF.

About this clonotype: This could be a read error, since a much larger clone is one nucleotide away. CDR3 residues: CASSSGTGVTEAFF. As DNA, the CDR3 is TGTGCCAGCAGTTCCGGGACAGGGGTCACTGAAGCTTTCTTT. The chain combines TRBV7-9 with TRBJ1-1; 10 nucleotides line up with TRBD1. The V gene end was trimmed by 6 bases and the J gene end by 4 bases; junction bases not matched to a gene: 5. CDR3 length: 14 residues. Germline V gene sequence: CDR1 SEHNR, CDR2 FQNEAQ (reference sequence).

This chain links TRBV7-9 with TRBJ1-5; weak D call: TRBD1 (6 bases). The CDR3 is 13 residues long. Germline CDR1 and CDR2: SEHNR and FQNEAQ (reference sequence). Trimming stripped 3 bases from V and 6 bases from J, with 9 bases between. In DNA form, the CDR3 reads TGTGCCAGCAGCTTGACAGGAGCTCAGCCCCAGCATTTT. Its translation: CASSLTGAQPQHF.

The gene calls are TRBV12-3 or TRBV12-4 and TRBJ1-2; 8 nucleotides align to TRBD1. V was pared by 8 bases and J by 3 bases, with 5 bases of the junction left unmatched. The CDR3 is 13 amino acids. The CDR3 is CASHQGADYGYTF. Written as DNA, the CDR3 is TGTGCCAGCCATCAGGGGGCGGACTATGGCTACACCTTC.

This clonotype was seen a few times. This chain links TRBV20-1 with TRBJ2-3; D is possibly TRBD2 (6 bases). Germline V gives CDR1 DFQATT, CDR2 SNEGSKA (reference sequence). The CDR3 is 12 residues long. Trimming took 5 bases from V and 4 from J, leaving 10 bases between them. The CDR3 region has the DNA TGCAGTGCTCGGACGGGGGCAGATACGCAGTATTTT. Translating it yields CSARTGADTQYF.

This clonotype occurred many times. The V gene is TRBV2, the J gene TRBJ2-7; tentative D call: TRBD1 (6 bases). This CDR3 region has 14 residues. V was clipped by 6 bases and J by 0 bases, with 12 bases between them. The germline V gene has CDR1 SNHLY and CDR2 FYNNEI. The CDR3 region is CASRGQPTSYEQYF. In DNA form, the CDR3 reads TGTGCCAGCAGAGGACAGCCCACCTCCTACGAGCAGTACTTC. The full variable domain, its missing parts supplied by reference TRBV2 and TRBJ2-7, is EPEVTQTPSHQVTQMGQEVILRCVPISNHLYFYWYRQILGQKVEFLVSFYNNEISEKSEIFDDQFSVERPDGSNFTLKIRSTKLEDSAMYFCASRGQPTSYEQYFGPGTRLTVT.

There are a few counts of this clonotype. The genes are TRBV3-1 and TRBJ1-1; possibly TRBD1 for D (6 bases). The V gene lost 4 bases and the J gene lost 3 bases, with 12 bases spanning the gap. The CDR3 totals 14 residues. Germline V gives CDR1 LGHDT, CDR2 YNNKEL (reference sequence). In DNA form, the CDR3 reads TGTGCCAGCAGCCTAGGGGGATCTGACACTGAAGCTTTCTTT. This sequence encodes CASSLGGSDTEAFF.